A selection of T cell receptor beta chains follows, all from one sample in a study of blood T cell repertoires in COVID-19. Profiled with immunoSEQ multiplex PCR; TCRdb holds only in-frame clones, not every one. The sample lists 85,000 to 90,000 clones, 70% to 85% occurring once. Specimen: peripheral blood. These receptors were obtained from a man between 65 and 85 years old with acute or convalescent COVID-19. Both conserved end residues are part of each CDR3. D genes are given only for firm matches. For some rows the clone size is stated as once, few or many, or as a class when expanded; others skip it.

clone size	V gene	J gene	D gene	CDR3 DNA	CDR3 protein
many	TRBV7-9	TRBJ2-2	NA	TGTGCCAGCAGCTTAGCTCAGATAACCGGGGAGCTGTTTTTT	CASSLAQITGELFF
NA	TRBV4-1	TRBJ1-1	NA	TGCGCCAGCAGCCGAGTCGGGGACACTGAAGCTTTCTTT	CASSRVGDTEAFF
NA	TRBV15	TRBJ2-3	NA	TGTGCCACCAGCAGGAGGAGAGATACGCAGTATTTT	CATSRRRDTQYF
NA	TRBV2	TRBJ2-5	TRBD2	TGTGCCAGCGTGGGGGGGAGGAAGTACTTC	CASVGGRKYF
NA	TRBV6-5	TRBJ1-5	NA	TGTGCCAGCAGTTACGGTCAGACTAATCAGCCCCAGCATTTT	CASSYGQTNQPQHF
NA	TRBV6-2/TRBV6-3	TRBJ1-1	NA	TGTGCCAGCAGTCAAGACAGGAACACTGAAGCTTTCTTT	CASSQDRNTEAFF
NA	TRBV5-1	TRBJ2-3	NA	TGCGCCAGCAGCTTGGCCGACGCTGGAGTATCAGATACGCAGTATTTT	CASSLADAGVSDTQYF
NA	TRBV6-5	TRBJ2-7	TRBD1	TGTGCCAGCAGGACAGGGGATATGGGCGAGCAGTACTTC	CASRTGDMGEQYF
NA	TRBV18	TRBJ2-5	TRBD2	TGTGCCAGCTCACCGGGACTAGCGAGGGAGACCCAGTACTTC	CASSPGLARETQYF
NA	TRBV2	TRBJ2-3	NA	TGTGCCAGCAGTGAAGGACTGATTACGCAGTATTTT	CASSEGLITQYF
NA	TRBV3-1/TRBV3-2	TRBJ2-5	NA	TGTGCCAGCAGCCAAGCAGAGGGGTCTGGGTTTGGGGGCCACCAAGAGACCCAGTACTTC	CASSQAEGSGFGGHQETQYF
NA	TRBV28	TRBJ1-1	TRBD1	TGTGCCAGCAGTTTATACCAACAGGGGGCTTTCGACACTGAAGCTTTCTTT	CASSLYQQGAFDTEAFF
NA	TRBV5-1	TRBJ1-1	NA	TGCGCCAGCAGCTTCTACTCAACGGGGAGGTCTGAAGCTTTCTTT	CASSFYSTGRSEAFF
NA	TRBV3-1/TRBV3-2	TRBJ1-4	NA	TGTGCCAGCAGTGTCGGCGGGGGAGGGTATGAAAAACTGTTTTTT	CASSVGGGGYEKLFF
NA	TRBV5-8	TRBJ2-2	NA	TGTGCCAGCAGCGGTCGGACAGAGAACACCGGGGAGCTGTTTTTT	CASSGRTENTGELFF
NA	TRBV29-1	TRBJ2-2	TRBD1	TGCAGCGCCGCGCGACAGGGCAACGGGGAGCTGTTTTTT	CSAARQGNGELFF
NA	TRBV5-6	TRBJ1-1	NA	TGTGCCAGCAGCCCACGGTTCGGGAAGAACACTGAAGCTTTCTTT	CASSPRFGKNTEAFF
NA	TRBV5-6	TRBJ1-6	TRBD1	TGTGCCAGCAGCTTATACAGGGGTAATCATTCACCCCTCCACTTT	CASSLYRGNHSPLHF
NA	TRBV20-1	TRBJ1-1	NA	TGCAGTGCTAGTTGGGAGACTGAAGCTTTCTTT	CSASWETEAFF
NA	TRBV29-1	TRBJ2-1	TRBD1	TGCAGCGTTGGGGTGACAGGGTCGAATGAGCAGTTCTTC	CSVGVTGSNEQFF
NA	TRBV2	TRBJ1-2	NA	TGTGCCAGTGACTCCGACGGGAACTATGGCTACACCTTC	CASDSDGNYGYTF
NA	TRBV11-3	TRBJ2-3	NA	TGTGCCAGCAGCTTAAGGCAGGGGTATGGCGATACGCAGTATTTT	CASSLRQGYGDTQYF
NA	TRBV4-1	TRBJ2-5	TRBD2	TGCGCCAGCAGCCAAGTCAGGACTAGCGGGGGCCGGAGGGAGACCCAGTACTTC	CASSQVRTSGGRRETQYF
NA	TRBV28	TRBJ1-5	TRBD1	TGTGCCAGCAGTTCGCCACAGGGGCTTAGCAATCAGCCCCAGCATTTT	CASSSPQGLSNQPQHF
NA	TRBV7-8	TRBJ2-2	TRBD2	TGTGCCAGCAGCTCTCTAGCGGGGGCGAACACCGGGGAGCTGTTTTTT	CASSSLAGANTGELFF
NA	TRBV6-2/TRBV6-3	TRBJ2-1	TRBD1	TGTGCCAGCAGCCTCAATCCGGGACAGATTTACAATGAGCAGTTCTTC	CASSLNPGQIYNEQFF
NA	TRBV5-5	TRBJ1-1	TRBD1	TGTGCCAGCAGCCTCCGGGACAGGGCTAACACTGAAGCTTTCTTT	CASSLRDRANTEAFF
NA	TRBV14	TRBJ2-1	NA	TGTGCCAGCAGCGCTACTTTCGGCTCCTACAATGAGCAGTTCTTC	CASSATFGSYNEQFF
NA	TRBV7-9	TRBJ2-4	TRBD2	TGTGCCAGCAGCTTACTTACTAGCGGGACCGAAAACATTCAGTACTTC	CASSLLTSGTENIQYF
NA	TRBV9	TRBJ1-3	NA	TGTGCCAGCAGCGTAGGGGGCAGCTCTGGAAACACCATATATTTT	CASSVGGSSGNTIYF
few	TRBV7-6	TRBJ2-1	NA	TGTGCCAGCAGCTACGACAGCTACAATGAGCAGTTCTTC	CASSYDSYNEQFF
NA	TRBV6-2/TRBV6-3	TRBJ2-3	NA	TGTGCCAGCAGTTACCAGGTAGATACGCAGTATTTT	CASSYQVDTQYF
NA	TRBV5-1	TRBJ1-1	TRBD1	TGCGCCAGCAGCACCCGACAGGGGGCGGGCACTGAAGCTTTCTTT	CASSTRQGAGTEAFF
NA	TRBV5-6	TRBJ2-3	TRBD1	TGTGCCAGCAGCCCACTTACAGGGGGCGAGGGAGATACGCAGTATTTT	CASSPLTGGEGDTQYF
NA	TRBV28	TRBJ1-4	NA	TGTGCCAGCAGGACGGACAGAAGTAATGAAAAACTGTTTTTT	CASRTDRSNEKLFF
NA	TRBV11-2	TRBJ2-1	TRBD2	TGTGCCAGCAGCCCCCGACTAGCGGGTGACTCGGAGGCCAATGAGCAGTTCTTC	CASSPRLAGDSEANEQFF
NA	TRBV11-2	TRBJ2-1	TRBD2	TGTGCCAGCAGCCCGAGACTAGCGGGGGGTTCCTACAATGAGCAGTTCTTC	CASSPRLAGGSYNEQFF
NA	TRBV3-1/TRBV3-2	TRBJ2-3	TRBD2	TGTGCCAGCAGCACGACTAGCGGGGCGTCCACAGATACGCAGTATTTT	CASSTTSGASTDTQYF
once	TRBV10-3	TRBJ2-5	NA	TGTGCCATCAGTGTTGAACGGCAAGAGACCCAGTACTTC	CAISVERQETQYF